This T cell receptor beta chain derives from a study of blood T cells in healthy people across ages. Study at large: Template-switching capture recovered about one barcoded beta molecule per two T cells. Overall study findings and caveats: A roughly linear fall in TCR beta diversity per million T cells was seen with increasing age. One million T cells yielded diversity estimates that were considered underestimates.

Many counts were recorded for this clonotype. Its target is unknown. A second about 7 to 12 cycle PCR used barcoded and J-beta primers. TCRdb recomputed calls from the 5' RACE reads with MiXCR, one row per CDR3 protein. Seen here are roughly 800,000 distinct CDR3 sequences, about three fifths observed once, and the top ten hold about 20%. It was around 10 milliliters of peripheral blood that were drawn from each donor. The CDR3 is made up of 15 amino acids. Per germline, CDR1 MNHEY and CDR2 SVGEGT. Trimming stripped 6 bases from V and 3 bases from J, with 17 bases between. The chain joins TRBV6-2 or TRBV6-3 to TRBJ2-5; possibly TRBD2 for D (6 bases). Sample: blood. The sequence was obtained from a man aged 25-45 years in good health. In DNA form, the CDR3 reads TGTGCCAGCAGGCCTTGGGGGGACTCGAAAGAGACCCAGTACTTC. It is translated as CASRPWGDSKETQYF.